The clone carrying this T cell receptor (beta chain) has just a few counts. Antigen: not known. It was with 60 Vbeta and 13 Jbeta primers that the PCR ran. Measured with immunoSEQ multiplex PCR; TCRdb has only the in-frame clones, and not every one. In the table there are roughly 150,000 clones, 80% of which are singletons. Donors counted as nominally healthy when sampled, yet unrecorded immune exposures were likely. These data belong to a study of cytomegalovirus exposure and HLA in healthy donors. Germline loops: CDR1 SGHNT, CDR2 YYREEE (reference sequence). The CDR3 runs 14 residues. V gave up 2 bases and J gave up 4 bases, with 9 bases separating them. The study's findings and limits: According to the study, 150 to 200 TCR beta chains were cytomegalovirus-associated. Highly shared variants forming one cluster were likely a sequencing artifact.

Input material: PBMCs. The V gene is TRBV5-4, the J gene TRBJ1-4, with a tentative D call TRBD1 (6 bases). The origin of this receptor is a man aged 30 to 45 in good health and CMV-seronegative. The CDR3 DNA is TGTGCCAGCAGCTTACAGGGAGTTAATGAAAAACTGTTTTTT. As protein: CASSLQGVNEKLFF. Full variable domain (remainder filled in from reference TRBV5-4 and TRBJ1-4): ETGVTQSPTHLIKTRGQQVTLRCSSQSGHNTVSWYQQALGQGPQFIFQYYREEENGRGNFPPRFSGLQFPNYSSELNVNALELDDSALYLCASSLQGVNEKLFFGSGTQLSVL.